This entry concerns a single TCR beta chain. No antigen is known for it. This sample stems from a study of OX40 agonist ivuxolimab in advanced cancers. Sequenced by immunoSEQ multiplex PCR; TCRdb stores in-frame clones only, minus some. Found here are over 45,000 clones, roughly 91% of them singletons; the top ten hold 1.3% to 1.5%. CDR1 MNHEY and CDR2 SVGAGI come from the germline V gene. This CDR3 has 14 residues. Trimming stripped 5 bases from V and 0 bases from J, with 10 bases between. Study-wide findings and caveats: Averaged across samples, CD8+ T cells carried more expanded clones than CD4+ did.

This chain connects TRBV6-5 to TRBJ1-1, with a weak D call TRBD1 (5 bases). The sequence came from an adult with an advanced solid tumor such as melanoma, head and neck, liver or kidney cancer. The sequenced sample was CD4+ or CD8+ T cells sorted from blood, obtained in a trial of the OX40 agonist ivuxolimab. The CDR3 here is CASSRNRMNTEAFF. The CDR3 nucleotides read TGTGCCAGCAGTAGAAACAGGATGAACACTGAAGCTTTCTTT.